A selection of T cell receptor beta chains follows, all from one sample in a study of cytomegalovirus exposure and HLA in healthy donors. TCRdb keeps only in-frame clones here, not all; method: immunoSEQ multiplex PCR. The sample has more than 120,000 clones; about 87% are singletons. The source material was PBMCs. Receptor source: a young man in good health and CMV-seropositive. The CDR3 runs from the conserved cysteine through the conserved F or W. Fields, in order: V gene, D gene, J gene, clone size, CDR3 protein, CDR3 DNA. The D gene is left open where the match is weak. Some rows have no size entry. The others give once, few or many, or a class for an expanded clone.

V gene: TRBV6-6
D gene: .
J gene: TRBJ1-5
clone size: .
CDR3 protein: CASSPQGGGQPQHF
CDR3 DNA: TGTGCCAGCAGTCCGCAGGGCGGGGGACAGCCCCAGCATTTT

V gene: TRBV6-1
D gene: .
J gene: TRBJ1-5
clone size: .
CDR3 protein: CASRPPGGSQPQHF
CDR3 DNA: TGTGCCAGCAGGCCTCCTGGGGGCAGTCAGCCCCAGCATTTT

V gene: TRBV18
D gene: .
J gene: TRBJ1-5
clone size: .
CDR3 protein: CASSPDEGVIQPQHF
CDR3 DNA: TGTGCCAGCTCACCTGACGAAGGGGTAATTCAGCCCCAGCATTTT

V gene: TRBV6-1
D gene: TRBD1
J gene: TRBJ1-1
clone size: .
CDR3 protein: CASSEAPGQTGTEAFF
CDR3 DNA: TGTGCCAGCAGTGAAGCGCCGGGACAGACGGGCACTGAAGCTTTCTTT

V gene: TRBV2
D gene: TRBD1
J gene: TRBJ2-5
clone size: .
CDR3 protein: CASRGDRGGETQYF
CDR3 DNA: TGTGCCAGCAGGGGGGACAGGGGTGGAGAGACCCAGTACTTC

V gene: TRBV27
D gene: TRBD2
J gene: TRBJ2-7
clone size: few
CDR3 protein: CASSPRTSGVEQYF
CDR3 DNA: TGTGCCAGCAGTCCGAGGACTAGCGGGGTCGAGCAGTACTTC

V gene: TRBV6-4
D gene: .
J gene: TRBJ2-3
clone size: .
CDR3 protein: CASAGSSTDTQYF
CDR3 DNA: TGTGCCAGCGCGGGATCCTCCACAGATACGCAGTATTTT

V gene: TRBV7-2
D gene: .
J gene: TRBJ2-5
clone size: .
CDR3 protein: CASSPPAFRETQYF
CDR3 DNA: TGTGCCAGCAGCCCCCCCGCCTTCAGGGAGACCCAGTACTTC

V gene: TRBV2
D gene: .
J gene: TRBJ2-1
clone size: .
CDR3 protein: CASNSPSHNEQFF
CDR3 DNA: TGTGCCAGCAACTCACCTAGTCACAATGAGCAGTTCTTC

V gene: TRBV7-6
D gene: TRBD2
J gene: TRBJ2-5
clone size: once
CDR3 protein: CASSSLGLVETQYF
CDR3 DNA: TGTGCCAGCAGTTCCCTGGGACTAGTCGAGACCCAGTACTTC

V gene: TRBV4-1
D gene: TRBD2
J gene: TRBJ2-1
clone size: .
CDR3 protein: CASSRIGGGNEQFF
CDR3 DNA: TGCGCCAGCAGCCGTATCGGGGGGGGCAATGAGCAGTTCTTC

V gene: TRBV19
D gene: .
J gene: TRBJ1-4
clone size: few
CDR3 protein: CASSASPEKLFF
CDR3 DNA: TGTGCCAGTAGTGCCAGTCCTGAAAAACTGTTTTTT

V gene: TRBV2
D gene: TRBD1
J gene: TRBJ1-1
clone size: .
CDR3 protein: CASTRTGTTMAFF
CDR3 DNA: TGTGCCAGCACGCGGACAGGGACGACGATGGCTTTCTTT

V gene: TRBV7-9
D gene: TRBD1
J gene: TRBJ2-7
clone size: .
CDR3 protein: CASSLNGQGMAYEQYF
CDR3 DNA: TGTGCCAGCAGCTTAAATGGACAGGGAATGGCCTACGAGCAGTACTTC

V gene: TRBV6-1
D gene: .
J gene: TRBJ1-2
clone size: .
CDR3 protein: CASSPLSGYTF
CDR3 DNA: TGTGCCAGCAGTCCACTTTCTGGCTACACCTTC

V gene: TRBV7-8
D gene: TRBD1
J gene: TRBJ2-7
clone size: .
CDR3 protein: CASSPGTGSGQYF
CDR3 DNA: TGTGCCAGCAGCCCCGGGACAGGGAGTGGGCAGTACTTC

V gene: TRBV6-5
D gene: .
J gene: TRBJ1-1
clone size: once
CDR3 protein: CASSYSNGGDTEAFF
CDR3 DNA: TGTGCCAGCAGTTACTCGAACGGGGGGGACACTGAAGCTTTCTTT

V gene: TRBV19
D gene: .
J gene: TRBJ2-2
clone size: .
CDR3 protein: CASSVLGTLTGELFF
CDR3 DNA: TGTGCCAGTAGTGTTTTGGGGACACTCACCGGGGAGCTGTTTTTT

V gene: TRBV28
D gene: .
J gene: TRBJ1-2
clone size: .
CDR3 protein: CASIRVGRAGTF
CDR3 DNA: TGTGCCAGCATAAGGGTAGGGCGTGCGGGCACCTTC

V gene: TRBV5-1
D gene: .
J gene: TRBJ1-1
clone size: once
CDR3 protein: CASSLARVGTEAFF
CDR3 DNA: TGCGCCAGCAGCTTGGCCAGGGTGGGCACTGAAGCTTTCTTT

V gene: TRBV5-1
D gene: .
J gene: TRBJ2-3
clone size: once
CDR3 protein: CASSLRTETDTQYF
CDR3 DNA: TGCGCCAGCAGCCTTAGGACAGAAACAGATACGCAGTATTTT

V gene: TRBV10-1
D gene: TRBD1
J gene: TRBJ2-7
clone size: .
CDR3 protein: CASSRTGNYEQYF
CDR3 DNA: TGCGCCAGCAGCCGGACAGGGAACTACGAGCAGTACTTC

V gene: TRBV2
D gene: TRBD2
J gene: TRBJ2-1
clone size: .
CDR3 protein: CASRKGLAGGDNEQFF
CDR3 DNA: TGTGCCAGCAGGAAAGGACTAGCGGGAGGAGACAATGAGCAGTTCTTC

V gene: TRBV19
D gene: .
J gene: TRBJ2-7
clone size: .
CDR3 protein: CASSPGGMTYEQYF
CDR3 DNA: TGTGCCAGTAGTCCAGGGGGGATGACCTACGAGCAGTACTTC

V gene: TRBV2
D gene: TRBD1
J gene: TRBJ1-6
clone size: .
CDR3 protein: CASREDGTAYNSPLHF
CDR3 DNA: TGTGCCAGCAGGGAGGACGGGACAGCTTATAATTCACCCCTCCACTTT

V gene: TRBV10-3
D gene: .
J gene: TRBJ1-1
clone size: .
CDR3 protein: CATATQGMSTEAFF
CDR3 DNA: TGTGCCACCGCAACCCAGGGGATGAGTACTGAAGCTTTCTTT

V gene: TRBV7-3
D gene: TRBD2
J gene: TRBJ2-1
clone size: .
CDR3 protein: CASSPLPGGEQFF
CDR3 DNA: TGTGCCAGCAGCCCCCTGCCGGGGGGTGAGCAGTTCTTC

V gene: TRBV10-3
D gene: .
J gene: TRBJ1-1
clone size: .
CDR3 protein: CAISDVGPRGTEAFF
CDR3 DNA: TGTGCCATCAGTGATGTCGGACCTCGGGGCACTGAAGCTTTCTTT

V gene: TRBV5-1
D gene: TRBD1
J gene: TRBJ2-5
clone size: .
CDR3 protein: CASRTGTGDETQYF
CDR3 DNA: TGCGCCAGCAGGACCGGGACAGGGGACGAGACCCAGTACTTC

V gene: TRBV30
D gene: .
J gene: TRBJ1-1
clone size: .
CDR3 protein: CAWMPWGGRTEAFF
CDR3 DNA: TGTGCCTGGATGCCCTGGGGGGGGCGTACTGAAGCTTTCTTT

V gene: TRBV28
D gene: TRBD2
J gene: TRBJ2-5
clone size: .
CDR3 protein: CASSSSGGAGQETQYF
CDR3 DNA: TGTGCCAGCAGTTCTAGCGGGGGGGCGGGCCAAGAGACCCAGTACTTC

V gene: TRBV10-3
D gene: .
J gene: TRBJ2-1
clone size: .
CDR3 protein: CAISLGDSGNEQFF
CDR3 DNA: TGTGCCATCAGCCTTGGGGACTCGGGAAATGAGCAGTTCTTC

V gene: TRBV2
D gene: TRBD1
J gene: TRBJ1-6
clone size: .
CDR3 protein: CASRDRLYNSPLHF
CDR3 DNA: TGTGCCAGCCGGGACAGGCTTTATAATTCACCCCTCCACTTT

V gene: TRBV6-5
D gene: .
J gene: TRBJ2-7
clone size: .
CDR3 protein: CATRDTYEQYF
CDR3 DNA: TGTGCCACCCGGGACACCTACGAGCAGTACTTC

V gene: TRBV10-3
D gene: .
J gene: TRBJ1-5
clone size: .
CDR3 protein: CAISEGGLSNQPQHF
CDR3 DNA: TGTGCCATCAGTGAGGGAGGGCTTAGCAATCAGCCCCAGCATTTT

V gene: TRBV30
D gene: TRBD1
J gene: TRBJ1-5
clone size: .
CDR3 protein: CAWSVGQGAGNQPQHF
CDR3 DNA: TGTGCCTGGAGTGTGGGGCAGGGGGCCGGCAATCAGCCCCAGCATTTT